Below are 10 T cell receptor beta chains sequenced from a single sample in a study of identical twins. One entry per CDR3 protein results from TCRdb running MiXCR on the 5' RACE reads. The table includes about 100,000 distinct CDR3 sequences, under 7% detected once. Specimen: memory T cells sorted from blood. These receptors were collected from a woman between 50 and 59 years old in good health.

This clonotype was counted ten times or more. The V and J genes are TRBV5-1 and TRBJ2-3; 9 bases agree with TRBD2. Germline assignment: CDR1 SGHRS and CDR2 YFSETQ. The CDR3 consists of 16 residues. The trim removed 1 base at V and 5 bases at J, leaving 8 bases unmatched. The CDR3 protein is CASSLNLAGGGDTQYF. Written as DNA, the CDR3 is TGCGCCAGCAGCTTGAATTTGGCGGGAGGGGGAGATACGCAGTATTTT.

This rearrangement joins TRBV24-1 to TRBJ2-5; 7 bases are a match to TRBD2. With V trimmed by 9 bases and J by 6 bases, 15 bases remained unmatched. Germline V CDR1 and CDR2: KGHDR, SFDVKD. This CDR3 contains 15 residues. The CDR3 here is CATSPSAGTSKTQYF. The CDR3 coding sequence is TGTGCCACCTCCCCTTCAGCGGGAACCAGTAAGACCCAGTACTTC.

This clonotype was counted many times. V is TRBV3-1 and J is TRBJ1-6; no clear D gene. This CDR3 has 15 residues. Germline V CDR1 and CDR2: LGHDT, YNNKEL (reference sequence). With 5 bases removed from V and 7 bases from J, the gap between germline ends came to 15 bases. CDR3 sequence reads: CASSATGSGNSPLHF. CDR3 in DNA: TGTGCCAGCAGCGCCACCGGATCGGGGAATTCACCCCTCCACTTT.

This chain uses TRBV2 with TRBJ2-3; D ambiguous. V was cut by 10 bases and J by 3 bases, with 5 bases left in between. CDR3 length: 10 residues. Germline values: CDR1 SNHLY, CDR2 FYNNEI. CDR3 loop: CANGTDTQYF. CDR3 DNA sequence: TGTGCCAACGGGACAGATACGCAGTATTTT.

In this sample, this clonotype turned up a few times. J is TRBJ2-1 and V is TRBV7-2, with 12 nucleotides matching TRBD2. The CDR3 has 14 amino acids. After removal of 5 bases from V and 9 bases from J, the junction contained 5 bases not matched to a gene. Germline V CDR1 and CDR2: SGHTA, FQGNSA. This CDR3 reads CASSPGTSGLEQFF. Here the CDR3 DNA reads TGTGCCAGCAGCCCGGGGACTAGCGGGCTTGAGCAGTTCTTC.

V and J are TRBV30 and TRBJ1-1; no firm D call. V lost 1 base, J lost 1 base, and 7 bases lay in between. This CDR3 is 13 amino acids long. Germline loops: CDR1 GTSNPN, CDR2 SVGIG (reference sequence). The CDR3 loop reads CAWSGRTNTEAFF. The CDR3 region has the DNA TGTGCCTGGAGTGGGCGTACGAACACTGAAGCTTTCTTT.

This clonotype has at least ten counts. The chain employs TRBV24-1 and TRBJ2-3; D is unclear. V was shortened by 0 bases and J by 2 bases, with 5 bases between the two germline ends. CDR1 KGHDR and CDR2 SFDVKD come from the germline V gene. This CDR3 has 14 amino acids. The DNA for the CDR3 is TGTGCCACCAGTGATTTGCTGAACACAGATACGCAGTATTTT. Amino acids: CATSDLLNTDTQYF.

This clonotype was seen only a few times. CDR3 DNA sequence: TGTGCCAGCAGCTTAGACGGGAGGCTCTTGGGGCCCGGGGAGCTGTTTTTT. Translating gives CASSLDGRLLGPGELFF. This chain uses TRBV11-2 with TRBJ2-2; TRBD2 agrees at 7 bases. The CDR3 spans 17 residues. J gave up 6 bases and V 0 bases, and 10 bases lay outside the gene matches. Germline CDR1 and CDR2: SGHAT and FQNNGV.

This clonotype was recorded at least ten times. The chain joins TRBV20-1 to TRBJ1-1; D is unclear. Germline V gives CDR1 DFQATT, CDR2 SNEGSKA (reference sequence). The CDR3 is 14 amino acids. The CDR3 here is CTCTAVSTDTEAFF. The CDR3 nucleotides are TGCACCTGTACGGCCGTTTCTACGGACACTGAAGCTTTCTTT.

This clonotype counts as medium-sized. The chain recombines TRBV6-2 or TRBV6-3 with TRBJ2-3; tentatively, D is TRBD2 (6 bases). The CDR3 loop spans 16 amino acids. The V gene's germline CDR1 is MNHEY and CDR2 SVGEGT. V was cut by 2 bases and J by 1 base, with 13 bases left in between. The DNA for the CDR3 is TGTGCCAGCAGTTACACCGGCGGGACTGGCACAGATACGCAGTATTTT. Translated: CASSYTGGTGTDTQYF.